This TCR beta chain is from a study of beta chain features in type 1 diabetes. The overall study: In all, some 110 million sorted cells from all samples were analyzed.

Cells sorted by CD45RO/CCR7/CD25/CD127/CD95/CD27 comprised CD4+ naive, central memory, regulatory and stem cell-like memory cells. Expressed TCRB transcripts got sequenced, as all isolated RNA was reverse transcribed. Sequencing was performed with immunoSEQ multiplex PCR; in TCRdb, only in-frame clones are kept and a portion is missing. The repertoire holds some 240,000 clones, under 13% seen once, with 1% to 1.5% in the top ten. Trimming pared 4 bases from V and 5 bases from J, leaving 16 bases between. The CDR3 loop spans 15 amino acids. CDR1 is SGHNT, CDR2 YYREEE, per germline (reference sequence). This clone was observed many times.

The sample consisted of central memory CD4+ T cells from blood. The TCR sequence derives from a man younger than 35 in good health. V usage is TRBV5-4 and J usage is TRBJ2-1; D is possibly TRBD2 (5 bases). CDR3 residues: CASSPQDWQNNEQFF. The CDR3 DNA follows: TGTGCCAGCAGCCCCCAGGACTGGCAGAACAATGAGCAGTTCTTC. The full variable domain, its missing parts supplied by reference TRBV5-4 and TRBJ2-1, is ETGVTQSPTHLIKTRGQQVTLRCSSQSGHNTVSWYQQALGQGPQFIFQYYREEENGRGNFPPRFSGLQFPNYSSELNVNALELDDSALYLCASSPQDWQNNEQFFGPGTRLTVL.